A single sample gave rise to the 21 T cell receptor beta chains below, sequenced in a study of blood T cells in healthy people across ages. A J-beta primer mix and a sample-barcoded 5' primer were used in a second PCR of about 7 to 12 cycles. Each CDR3 protein gets one entry after TCRdb re-called the 5' RACE reads with MiXCR. This sample has 1.5 million or so distinct CDR3 sequences; roughly 43% occur once, and the top ten carry about 3.8%. The sequenced sample consisted of blood. These receptors all come from a woman between 18 and 30 years old in good health.

The chain carries TRBV27 and TRBJ1-2, with D unclear. The CDR3 is made up of 16 amino acids. V dropped 1 base and J dropped 1 base, with 13 bases sitting between them. Germline CDR1 is MNHEY and CDR2 is SMNVEV (reference sequence). The CDR3 spells CASSLYGETINYGYTF. CDR3 coding DNA: TGTGCCAGCAGTTTATACGGGGAAACAATTAACTATGGCTACACCTTC.

This clonotype was observed a single time. This chain joins TRBV24-1 and TRBJ2-1; possibly TRBD2 for D (6 bases). This CDR3 comprises 16 residues. The germline gives CDR1 KGHDR, CDR2 SFDVKD. V dropped 0 bases and J dropped 7 bases, with 15 bases sitting between them. The CDR3 region has the DNA TGTGCCACCAGTGATTTGTGGGACTCGCCCTTGAATGAGCAGTTCTTC. Protein: CATSDLWDSPLNEQFF.

This clonotype appeared a few times. The chain combines TRBV6-5 with TRBJ1-6; the match to TRBD1 covers 9 bases. V trimming: 4 bases; J trimming: 5 bases; junction bases outside the gene matches: 15. The CDR3 contains 19 residues. In germline, CDR1 is MNHEY, CDR2 SVGAGI. CDR3 DNA: TGTGCCAGCAGTTCCACAGGGGGCAGCACAAGTAGGAATAATTCACCCCTCCACTTT. This sequence encodes CASSSTGGSTSRNNSPLHF.

The chain combines TRBV29-1 with TRBJ2-5; 10 positions agree with TRBD2. Germline loops: CDR1 SQVTM, CDR2 ANQGSEA. The length of the CDR3 is 15 residues. V shed 5 bases, J shed 11 bases, and the junction held 17 bases outside the gene matches. Here the CDR3 reads CSVSPRGTSESKQYF. The CDR3 nucleotides are TGCAGCGTTTCCCCAAGGGGGACTAGCGAGTCGAAGCAGTACTTC.

This sequence joins TRBV18 and TRBJ1-4; 9 positions agree with TRBD1. This CDR3 has 16 amino acids. Germline V lookup: CDR1 KGHSH, CDR2 LQKENI. V dropped 5 bases and J dropped 2; count of bases not matched to a gene: 6. The CDR3 is CASSTDRGWTNEKLFF. The DNA for the CDR3 is TGTGCCAGCTCAACGGACAGGGGATGGACTAATGAAAAACTGTTTTTT.

The genes are TRBV4-3 and TRBJ2-7; weak D call: TRBD1 (6 bases). CDR1 is LGHNA, CDR2 YSLEER, per germline. The V end lost 1 base, the J end lost 2 bases, and 15 bases lay between the germline ends. The CDR3 is 16 residues long. The CDR3, as DNA: TGCGCCAGCAGCCAAGGGTCCGGACAGTCAGCCTACGAGCAGTACTTC. Its translation: CASSQGSGQSAYEQYF.

This clonotype has only one observation. The chain joins TRBV5-1 to TRBJ1-1; maybe TRBD1 (5 bases). Germline lookup yields CDR1 SGHRS and CDR2 YFSETQ. The CDR3 spans 14 residues. The V end lost 2 bases, the J end lost 1 base, and 9 bases lay between the germline ends. DNA for the CDR3: TGCGCCAGCAGCTTTCAGACAGAGAACACTGAAGCTTTCTTT. This gives the protein CASSFQTENTEAFF.

This chain links TRBV6-5 with TRBJ2-3; a weak D match, TRBD1 (6 bases). V was trimmed by 2 bases and J by 6 bases, leaving 15 bases between them. CDR3 length: 15 amino acids. The germline V gene encodes CDR1 MNHEY and CDR2 SVGAGI. CDR3 sequence reads: CASSYLGATTDTQYF. DNA for the CDR3: TGTGCCAGCAGTTACCTGGGGGCCACAACGGATACGCAGTATTTT.

The chain couples TRBV20-1 to TRBJ2-3; D might be TRBD2 (6 bases). V was pared by 6 bases and J by 2 bases, with 15 bases between. There are 14 residues in the CDR3. CDR1 is DFQATT and CDR2 is SNEGSKA in the germline V gene (reference sequence). CDR3 nucleotides: TGCAGTGCGTGGGACTCTTCTTCCACAGATACGCAGTATTTT. Residues: CSAWDSSSTDTQYF.

The chain has TRBV19 and TRBJ2-3; weak D call: TRBD2 (5 bases). CDR1 and CDR2 from the germline V gene are LNHDA and SQIVND (reference sequence). V was cut by 6 bases and J by 11 bases, with 18 bases left in between. The length of the CDR3 is 13 residues. In DNA, the CDR3 is TGTGCCAGTAGCACAACCCAAATCGGGAAGCAGTATTTT. Amino acid sequence: CASSTTQIGKQYF.

The V call is TRBV4-1, the J call TRBJ2-7, with D maybe TRBD1 (6 bases). V was clipped by 5 bases and J by 2 bases, with 16 bases between them. Germline values: CDR1 MGHRA, CDR2 YSYEKL. This CDR3 has 15 residues. The CDR3 loop reads CASSDRDKPAYEQYF. As DNA, the CDR3 is TGCGCCAGCAGCGACCGGGACAAACCTGCCTACGAGCAGTACTTC.

The chain joins TRBV25-1 to TRBJ2-4; a possible D gene is TRBD2 (6 bases). CDR3 length: 16 residues. Germline CDR1 and CDR2: MGHDK and SYGVNS. The ends were cut back, 0 bases at V and 5 bases at J, with 14 bases in the middle. CDR3 bases: TGTGCCAGCAGTGAATATGTCGGGAGCGGCGAAAACATTCAGTACTTC. It encodes CASSEYVGSGENIQYF.

With respect to this clonotype: Germline and junction disagree at one end, which may indicate a read error. The chain is built from TRBV6-6 and TRBJ2-3, with 8 bases identical to TRBD2. Germline V gene data show CDR1 as MNHNY and CDR2 as SVGAGI (reference sequence). The CDR3 is 14 residues long. The CDR3 DNA sequence: TGTGCCAGCAGTATCTCGGGAGGGGCAGATGCGCAGTATTTT. This codes for CASSISGGADAQYF.

Points on this clonotype: The junction departs from germline at one end; a sequencing error may be responsible. The chain couples TRBV7-2 to TRBJ2-7, with 14 bases identical to TRBD2. CDR1 and CDR2 (germline): SGHTA, FQGNSA. CDR3 length: 17 residues. CDR3 region: CARSSGLAGGPQSRQYF. The DNA of the CDR3 is TGTGCCAGAAGCTCCGGACTAGCGGGAGGCCCTCAAAGTCGGCAGTACTTC.

This rearrangement joins TRBV27 to TRBJ1-2; no clear D gene. Trimming took off 6 bases at V and 4 bases at J, with 9 bases between the two ends. The germline gives CDR1 MNHEY, CDR2 SMNVEV (reference sequence). The CDR3 has 12 amino acids. The CDR3 nucleotides are TGTGCCAGCAGGGATGTAGGCTATGGCTACACCTTC. It specifies CASRDVGYGYTF.

This chain links TRBV27 with TRBJ2-4; tentative D call: TRBD2 (6 bases). Matching the DNA end better, TRBJ2-7 makes the J call doubtful. The germline V gene has CDR1 MNHEY and CDR2 SMNVEV (reference sequence). The CDR3 loop spans 14 amino acids. CDR3: CASSFRQGGYEQYF. The CDR3, as DNA: TGTGCCAGCAGTTTCAGGCAGGGAGGATACGAGCAGTACTTC.

The chain combines TRBV6-2 or TRBV6-3 with TRBJ2-1, with 8 bases identical to TRBD2. In germline, CDR1 is MNHEY, CDR2 SVGEGT. The CDR3 runs to 17 residues. V gave up 0 bases and J gave up 4 bases; unmatched junction bases: 8. The CDR3 region is CASSYSGTRSLYNEQFF. The CDR3 DNA sequence: TGTGCCAGCAGTTACTCGGGGACTAGGTCCCTATACAATGAGCAGTTCTTC.

This clonotype was observed a few times. J is TRBJ2-1 and V is TRBV10-3; TRBD1 aligns across 7 bases. The CDR3 spans 13 residues. Germline CDR1 reads ENHRY; CDR2 reads SYGVKD. J lost 3 bases, V lost 10 bases, and 6 bases had no gene match. CDR3 DNA sequence: TGTGCCAAAACAGGGGAAGGCTACAATGAGCAGTTCTTC. It yields the protein CAKTGEGYNEQFF.

The gene calls are TRBV12-3 or TRBV12-4 and TRBJ2-5; tentative D call: TRBD1 (5 bases). The CDR3 contains 14 residues. The ends were cut back, 3 bases at V and 1 base at J, with 9 bases in the middle. The CDR3 region is CASSFDSSQETQYF. The CDR3 DNA sequence: TGTGCCAGCAGTTTTGACAGCAGCCAAGAGACCCAGTACTTC.

This clonotype was observed a handful of times. The chain is built from TRBV2 and TRBJ1-1; 8 nucleotides agree with TRBD1. The germline V gene has CDR1 SNHLY and CDR2 FYNNEI. The V segment lost 1 base and the J segment 5 bases; nucleotides outside the gene matches: 3. The CDR3 is 14 amino acids. CDR3 sequence: CASSEGTGKTEAFF. The CDR3, as DNA: TGTGCCAGCAGTGAAGGGACAGGGAAAACTGAAGCTTTCTTT. Using reference TRBV2 and TRBJ1-1 for the parts outside the CDR3, the full variable domain is EPEVTQTPSHQVTQMGQEVILRCVPISNHLYFYWYRQILGQKVEFLVSFYNNEISEKSEIFDDQFSVERPDGSNFTLKIRSTKLEDSAMYFCASSEGTGKTEAFFGQGTRLTVV.

The chain uses TRBV11-2 and TRBJ1-6; D ambiguous. The ends were cut back, 1 base at V and 0 bases at J, with 7 bases in the middle. The germline V gene encodes CDR1 SGHAT and CDR2 FQNNGV. The CDR3 is 16 amino acids. CDR3 in DNA: TGTGCCAGCAGCTTAGTTCGGGGCTCCTATAATTCACCCCTCCACTTT. Residues: CASSLVRGSYNSPLHF.